This T cell receptor (beta chain) was documented in a study of blood T cell repertoires in COVID-19. Study summary: Italy, Spain and the United States were the sources of the convalescent and acute COVID-19 samples. PBMCs, B-cell-depleted T cells, or T cells were the source of the cDNA or gDNA that made up the material.

CDR3 length: 15 residues. With V trimmed by 2 bases and J by 6 bases, 11 bases remained unmatched. Germline V lookup: CDR1 SGDLS, CDR2 YYNGEE. Original handling: Estimation of nucleated cell counts relied on the amplification of reference gene primers. Assay: immunoSEQ multiplex PCR; the TCRdb copy retains only in-frame clones and omits some. The V and J calls and clone size were taken over from that table, and D and trimming were inferred from the DNA. The sample shows about 120,000 clones, roughly 80% of them seen only once. The TCR originated in a man in his fifties or sixties with acute or convalescent COVID-19. Sample: peripheral blood. The rearrangement joins TRBV9 to TRBJ2-7; 7 bases are shared with TRBD2. DNA for the CDR3: TGTGCCAGCAGCGTGGGGGGGACTCCCGCACTCGAGCAGTACTTC. This translates into CASSVGGTPALEQYF.